This TCR beta chain stems from a study of blood T cell repertoires in COVID-19. Repertoires were generated with immunoSEQ multiplex PCR, while TCRdb's copy carries only in-frame clones and drops some. This sample carries roughly 200,000 clones, 84% of them seen once, and the ten largest clones take about 7.8%. Germline V gene lookup returns CDR1 DFQATT and CDR2 SNEGSKA (reference sequence). V was trimmed by 7 bases and J by 3 bases, leaving 9 bases between them. This CDR3 is built from 11 residues. This clonotype was sampled from an elderly woman with COVID-19, enrolled during active disease. The sequencing input was peripheral blood. The chain has TRBV20-1 and TRBJ2-5, with unresolved D. The DNA for the CDR3 is TGCAGTGTTCTTGCGGAAGAGACCCAGTACTTC. Its protein product is CSVLAEETQYF.